This record covers a single T cell receptor beta chain. Its antigen is unknown. The junction departs from the called germline gene at one end, perhaps through a read error. The CDR3 numbers 17 residues from cysteine through phenylalanine. Only the CDR3 part of the read is kept: 51 bases, read in frame from the first base. CDR1 and CDR2, looked up from the germline V gene, are SGHRS and YFSETQ. Graves' hyperthyroidism was defined as stable when no progression to ophthalmopathy occurred over 18 months of follow-up. Hyperthyroidism patients were newly diagnosed, had a disease duration of under 2 months, and were aged 18 to 65 years. Any patient with an uncontrolled infection, another autoimmune disease, pregnancy or lactation was excluded. Diagnoses relied on clinical symptoms, serum thyroxine and TRAb, thyroid ultrasound and orbital computed tomography. PBMCs were isolated from 8 to 10 ml of fresh peripheral blood by Ficoll-Paque density gradient centrifugation. Trizol reagent was used to extract total RNA, and RNA quality was then checked on an Agilent 2100 Bioanalyzer.

The data originate from a study of T cells in Graves' hyperthyroidism and ophthalmopathy (dated by TCRdb to about 2019). Concerning the study at large: Peripheral blood was sampled at the time of initial diagnosis, prior to any treatment. In addition, the study compared T-cell repertoires in thyroid tissue and in blood from about 6 Graves' hyperthyroidism patients. To identify distinguishing TCR V-J signatures, a discovery cohort of 100 patients was used, comprising some 43 with Graves' ophthalmopathy and 57 with stable Graves' hyperthyroidism. Whether ophthalmopathy could be predicted prospectively was tested in an independent validation cohort made up of roughly 20 hyperthyroidism patients plus 17 patients who later progressed to ophthalmopathy. Following sampling, methimazole starting at 30 mg daily was given to hyperthyroidism patients, and high-dose intravenous methylprednisolone was given to ophthalmopathy patients. The 75 to 100 discovery patients were divided at random into training and test sets in a 7:3 ratio. TCR Vbeta CDR3 sequencing of some 140 peripheral blood samples (roughly 41 ophthalmopathy, 75 hyperthyroidism and some 17 progressor patients) is reported in the paper. Findings and caveats that apply to the study as a whole: Most expanded thyroid clonotypes (frequency above 0.001) were also found in blood, which suggests that blood repertoires may mirror thyroid immune responses. In cross-validation, a model built on a 13 V-J signature told ophthalmopathy apart from stable hyperthyroidism with under 90% sensitivity and approximately 81% specificity, and in testing the same model reached 80%/75%. In validation, the model predicted progression to ophthalmopathy with over 60% sensitivity and about 73% specificity, a median of 6.5 months before onset. Sample size was not statistically predetermined, and blinding of investigators to group allocation was not performed.

The TCR beta CDR3 regions were amplified from the RNA transcripts. The first round of RT-PCR for the TCR CDR3 was performed with the HTBI primer set and the Qiagen OneStep RT-PCR kit. Libraries were constructed in a second round of multiplex PCR, after which size selection and purification were carried out. The libraries were sequenced on an Illumina HiSeq2000 using paired-end 100 bp reads. The source study handled its data this way. SOAPnuke was used to process the raw data, throwing out any read that contained adapters or uncalled bases, had a mean Phred below 15, or lacked an exact constant-primer or identifier match. COPE v1.2.5 was used to merge high-quality paired reads, and clonotypes were defined as unique nucleotide sequences. MiTCR v1.1 was used to align the clonotypes against IMGT TRBV, TRBD and TRBJ reference segments. Analysis was restricted to V-J combinations with a frequency above 0.0001, which covered roughly 99% of repertoires. A TCS score was defined as the ratio between F50 (clonal expansion) and ExV (chaos), using BLOSUM62-based TCRdist between CDR3 peptides within each V-J. Welch's t-statistics and random forest reduced roughly 500 V-J features to some 14, which were used in a naive Bayes classifier (R e1071). TCRdb took the public reads, trimmed them with fastp at Q25, ran MiXCR for clone calling and kept in-frame beta chains. CDR3 protein sequences are deduplicated, and each keeps its most common genes and DNA. The V and J calls follow TCRdb's processing rather than the paper's. The sample has 600,000 to 900,000 distinct CDR3 sequences on record, approximately 16% of them singletons. The ten largest account for about 8.4% of the sample.

The source of this sequence is a man between 18 and 29 years old with Graves' hyperthyroidism. The sequenced sample was blood. The rearranged chain carries TRBV5-1 and TRBJ2-2; 10 middle bases align to TRBD2. The DNA reads TGCGCCAGCAGCTTGGTACCAGCGGGAGGGCCCATCGGGGAACTGTTTTTT. Its protein product is CASSLVPAGGPIGELFF.